These 29 T cell receptor beta chains were sequenced from one sample in a study of cytomegalovirus exposure and HLA in healthy donors. Profiled with immunoSEQ multiplex PCR; TCRdb holds only in-frame clones, not every one. The sample shows about 73,000 clones, 85% to 95% of them seen only once. The specimen was PBMCs. These receptors came from a man aged 18 to 29 in good health and CMV-seronegative.

The V call is TRBV5-4, the J call TRBJ2-3; a weak D match, TRBD2 (6 bases). Trimming stripped 2 bases from V and 4 bases from J, with 17 bases between. The CDR3 length is 16 residues. Germline CDR1 is SGHNT and CDR2 is YYREEE (reference sequence). The CDR3 spells CASSLPSRRGPDTQYF. CDR3 DNA: TGTGCCAGCAGCTTACCCTCTCGGAGGGGCCCAGATACGCAGTATTTT. Supplemented by reference TRBV5-4 and TRBJ2-3, the full variable domain reads ETGVTQSPTHLIKTRGQQVTLRCSSQSGHNTVSWYQQALGQGPQFIFQYYREEENGRGNFPPRFSGLQFPNYSSELNVNALELDDSALYLCASSLPSRRGPDTQYFGPGTRLTVL.

This clone came up a few times. The chain employs TRBV28 and TRBJ1-1, with D tentatively TRBD1 (5 bases). Per germline, CDR1 MDHEN and CDR2 SYDVKM. This CDR3 is built from 15 residues. The V and J ends lost 5 bases and 5 bases respectively, with 18 bases between them. The DNA of the CDR3 is TGTGCCAGCAGTACAGGAACGACAGCTATAACTGAAGCTTTCTTT. Encoded protein: CASSTGTTAITEAFF.

The CDR3: CASSQYLTTGELFF. DNA of the CDR3: TGCGCCAGCAGCCAATATCTAACCACCGGGGAGCTGTTTTTT. V gene TRBV4-1 combines with J gene TRBJ2-2; D gene unclear. The V and J ends lost 2 bases and 4 bases respectively, with 8 bases between them. The CDR3 has 14 residues. The germline CDR1 and CDR2 sequences are MGHRA and YSYEKL.

The chain links TRBV2 to TRBJ2-2; TRBD2 matches at 7 bases. With 8 bases clipped from V and 7 bases from J, the junction kept 7 bases outside the gene matches. The CDR3 totals 13 residues. From germline, CDR1 is SNHLY and CDR2 FYNNEI. The CDR3 DNA reads as TGTGCCAGCCGTGGGGGGGGTGTCGGGGAGCTGTTTTTT. Encoded protein: CASRGGGVGELFF.

V usage is TRBV10-3 and J usage is TRBJ2-1, with 7 positions matching TRBD2. CDR3 size: 16 residues. CDR1 is ENHRY, CDR2 SYGVKD, per germline. The V and J ends lost 0 bases and 4 bases, in that order; junction bases with no gene match: 6. The CDR3 nucleotides are TGTGCCATCAGTGAGTCAGGGCCTAGCGGTTACAATGAGCAGTTCTTC. As protein: CAISESGPSGYNEQFF.

The gene calls are TRBV6-9 and TRBJ1-2; the match to TRBD1 covers 9 bases. CDR3 length: 15 amino acids. Looked up from germline, CDR1 is MNHGY and CDR2 is SVAAGI. V dropped 2 bases and J dropped 7; count of bases not matched to a gene: 8. CDR3 in amino acids: CASSYPGQGSVGYTF. The CDR3 coding sequence is TGTGCCAGCAGTTATCCTGGACAGGGGTCGGTTGGCTACACCTTC.

The chain joins TRBV30 to TRBJ1-2; D uncertain. The CDR3 is 13 residues long. Deletions cut 1 base from V and 6 bases from J, with 12 bases between. CDR1 and CDR2 (germline): GTSNPN, SVGIG (reference sequence). This chain's CDR3 is CAWSELQNDGYTF. DNA of the CDR3: TGTGCCTGGAGTGAGTTACAGAACGATGGCTACACCTTC.

The chain recombines TRBV9 with TRBJ2-7; weak D call: TRBD1 (6 bases). CDR1 SGDLS and CDR2 YYNGEE come from the germline V gene. V was clipped by 4 bases and J by 3 bases, with 17 bases between them. The CDR3 is 15 residues long. CDR3 in amino acids: CASSPSSGAHYEQYF. The DNA of the CDR3 is TGTGCCAGCAGCCCCTCTTCAGGGGCCCACTACGAGCAGTACTTC.

The chain links TRBV2 to TRBJ2-3, with 12 bases fitting TRBD2. J lost 2 bases, V lost 8 bases, and 5 bases had no gene match. CDR3 length: 15 amino acids. CDR1 and CDR2 from the germline V gene are SNHLY and FYNNEI. The CDR3 DNA reads TGTGCCAGCGGAGGACTAGCGGGGTACACAGATACGCAGTATTTT. This sequence encodes CASGGLAGYTDTQYF.

J is TRBJ1-5 and V is TRBV12-5; 8 nucleotides match TRBD1. With 2 bases clipped from V and 2 bases from J, the junction kept 11 bases outside the gene matches. The germline V gene has CDR1 LGHNT and CDR2 FRNRAP. The CDR3 covers 18 residues. The CDR3 nucleotides read TGTGCTAGTGGTTTGACAAACACAGGGGGAGGAGGCAATCAGCCCCAGCATTTT. As protein: CASGLTNTGGGGNQPQHF.

This clone was seen just once. The chain carries TRBV11-2 and TRBJ1-5, with D possibly matching TRBD1 (6 bases). Trimming left V 2 bases short and J 6 bases short, with 11 bases between. This CDR3 region has 14 residues. CDR1 SGHAT and CDR2 FQNNGV come from the germline V gene. CDR3 coding DNA: TGTGCCAGCAGCTTATCGGGGGGGCGTCAGCCCCAGCATTTT. This sequence encodes CASSLSGGRQPQHF.

The chain has TRBV5-8 and TRBJ2-7, with D perhaps matching TRBD2 (6 bases). The V gene's germline CDR1 is SGHTS and CDR2 YDEGEE. The CDR3 is 14 amino acids. V lost 1 base and J lost 7, with 15 bases in between. The CDR3 sequence: CASSLWQGGVEQYF. As DNA, the CDR3 is TGTGCCAGCAGCTTGTGGCAGGGAGGAGTTGAGCAGTACTTC. Combining the CDR3 with reference TRBV5-8 and TRBJ2-7 gives the whole variable domain EAGVTQSPTHLIKTRGQQATLRCSPISGHTSVYWYQQALGLGLQFLLWYDEGEERNRGNFPPRFSGRQFPNYSSELNVNALELEDSALYLCASSLWQGGVEQYFGPGTRLTVT.

The J gene is TRBJ2-1, the V gene TRBV29-1, with TRBD2 identical over 8 bases. The V gene end was trimmed by 4 bases and the J gene end by 6 bases; junction bases not matched to a gene: 8. CDR3 length: 14 amino acids. Germline CDR1 and CDR2: SQVTM and ANQGSEA. Written as DNA, the CDR3 is TGCAGCGTTGTTCGGGGGGGGGTGTTCAATGAGCAGTTCTTC. It is translated as CSVVRGGVFNEQFF.

The rearrangement uses TRBV6-1 and TRBJ1-1; 7 nucleotides match TRBD1. V trimming: 4 bases; J trimming: 7 bases; junction bases outside the gene matches: 15. Germline V gene sequence: CDR1 MNHNS, CDR2 SASEGT. This CDR3 comprises 16 residues. CDR3 amino acids: CASSVRPGQVRSEAFF. The CDR3 region has the DNA TGTGCCAGCAGTGTTAGACCCGGACAGGTCAGGAGTGAAGCTTTCTTT.

The V and J genes are TRBV28 and TRBJ2-5, with TRBD1 matching 7 bases. This CDR3 spans 14 amino acids. Germline values: CDR1 MDHEN, CDR2 SYDVKM. The ends lost 3 bases at V and 4 bases at J; junction bases unmatched: 5. As DNA, the CDR3 is TGTGCCAGCAGTTTCGAGGGGGCCGGAGAGACCCAGTACTTC. Amino acid sequence: CASSFEGAGETQYF.

The V and J genes are TRBV19 and TRBJ1-4, with D hard to call. The CDR3 extends over 16 amino acids. V shed 3 bases and J shed 4 bases, with 15 bases lying between them. Germline CDR1 and CDR2: LNHDA and SQIVND (reference sequence). This chain's CDR3 is CASSMTTGKSNEKLFF. The CDR3 DNA sequence: TGTGCCAGTAGTATGACGACGGGGAAGAGTAATGAAAAACTGTTTTTT.

The J gene is TRBJ2-5, the V gene TRBV6-6; TRBD2 matches 7 bases. Germline V gives CDR1 MNHNY, CDR2 SVGAGI (reference sequence). The CDR3 covers 13 residues. V shed 6 bases and J 5 bases; nucleotides not matched to a gene: 6. For the CDR3, the DNA is TGTGCCAGCAGGCCAACTAGCGTGGAGACCCAGTACTTC. This sequence encodes CASRPTSVETQYF.

V is TRBV30 and J is TRBJ2-1; perhaps TRBD1 as D (5 bases). Trimming stripped 4 bases from V and 4 bases from J, with 5 bases between. CDR1 GTSNPN and CDR2 SVGIG come from the germline V gene (reference sequence). This CDR3 has 11 amino acids. The CDR3 DNA is TGTGCCTGGACAGGGTACAATGAGCAGTTCTTC. Encoded protein: CAWTGYNEQFF.

The rearrangement uses TRBV27 and TRBJ1-5; TRBD1 agrees at 7 bases. J lost 0 bases, V lost 4 bases, and 6 bases had no gene match. This CDR3 comprises 16 residues. Per the germline V gene, CDR1 is MNHEY and CDR2 is SMNVEV (reference sequence). The CDR3 bases are TGTGCCAGCAGTTCGCTGGGACAGATTAGCAATCAGCCCCAGCATTTT. Protein product: CASSSLGQISNQPQHF.

The sample holds one count of this clone. This chain joins TRBV5-6 and TRBJ2-5; no firm D call. This CDR3 is built from 13 residues. V was pared by 1 base and J by 2 bases, with 6 bases between. Per the germline V gene, CDR1 is SGHDT and CDR2 is YYEEEE. The CDR3 is CASSLTLQETQYF. CDR3 nucleotide sequence: TGTGCCAGCAGCTTGACTCTTCAAGAGACCCAGTACTTC. The variable domain in full, with the rest retrieved from reference TRBV5-6 and TRBJ2-5, is DAGVTQSPTHLIKTRGQQVTLRCSPKSGHDTVSWYQQALGQGPQFIFQYYEEEERQRGNFPDRFSGHQFPNYSSELNVNALLLGDSALYLCASSLTLQETQYFGPGTRLLVL.

The CDR3 region is CASFSGMNTEAFF. CDR3 DNA sequence: TGTGCCAGCTTCTCCGGTATGAACACTGAAGCTTTCTTT. This chain uses TRBV6-1 with TRBJ1-1; D uncertain. Trimming left V 8 bases short and J 0 bases short, with 10 bases between. Germline values: CDR1 MNHNS, CDR2 SASEGT. This CDR3 comprises 13 residues.

The chain is built from TRBV11-3 and TRBJ1-1; the match to TRBD1 covers 7 bases. CDR3 length equals 14 residues. V lost 1 base, J lost 4 bases, and 3 bases stayed unmatched. Germline V gene lookup returns CDR1 SGHNT and CDR2 YENEEA. The CDR3 region is CASSLGTGATEAFF. DNA of the CDR3: TGTGCCAGCAGCTTAGGGACAGGCGCCACTGAAGCTTTCTTT.

The chain is built from TRBV6-5 and TRBJ2-4; 9 bases map to TRBD1. In germline, CDR1 is MNHEY, CDR2 SVGAGI. The V gene end was trimmed by 4 bases and the J gene end by 7 bases; junction bases not matched to a gene: 8. The CDR3 spans 15 residues. CDR3 nucleotides: TGTGCCAGCAGTTCCGGGACAGGGAAGTTGAACATTCAGTACTTC. It yields the protein CASSSGTGKLNIQYF.

The chain employs TRBV7-3 and TRBJ2-5; the D gene is possibly TRBD2 (5 bases). Trimming took off 5 bases at V and 5 bases at J, with 15 bases between the two ends. Germline V gives CDR1 SGHTA, CDR2 FQGTGA. The CDR3 runs 14 residues. CDR3 nucleotide sequence: TGTGCCAGCAGCCTGGGAGTGGTGGGGGAGACCCAGTACTTC. Protein sequence: CASSLGVVGETQYF. The full variable domain, rest sourced from reference TRBV7-3 and TRBJ2-5, is GAGVSQTPSNKVTEKGKYVELRCDPISGHTALYWYRQSLGQGPEFLIYFQGTGAADDSGLPNDRFFAVRPEGSVSTLKIQRTERGDSAVYLCASSLGVVGETQYFGPGTRLLVL.

The chain recombines TRBV9 with TRBJ1-1; maybe TRBD1 (6 bases). Trimming removed 0 bases from V and 6 bases from J, with 24 bases in between. CDR3 length: 18 residues. Germline assignment: CDR1 SGDLS and CDR2 YYNGEE. CDR3 nucleotide sequence: TGTGCCAGCAGCGTAGCCACCGATCCGGGACATCTTGGACCTGAAGCTTTCTTT. Translation gives CASSVATDPGHLGPEAFF. Full variable domain (rest looked up from reference TRBV9 and TRBJ1-1): DSGVTQTPKHLITATGQRVTLRCSPRSGDLSVYWYQQSLDQGLQFLIQYYNGEERAKGNILERFSAQQFPDLHSELNLSSLELGDSALYFCASSVATDPGHLGPEAFFGQGTRLTVV.

The V and J genes are TRBV18 and TRBJ1-5, with D unclear. Per germline, CDR1 KGHSH and CDR2 LQKENI. The V end was cut by 1 base, the J end by 5 bases, with 12 bases between. CDR3 length equals 15 residues. The CDR3 bases are TGTGCCAGCTCACCACTCGGGGAATGGGATCAGCCCCAGCATTTT. Amino acid sequence: CASSPLGEWDQPQHF.

The rearrangement links TRBV4-2 to TRBJ2-7; no firm D call. From germline, CDR1 is LGHNA and CDR2 YNFKEQ. V was shortened by 1 base and J by 6 bases, with 10 bases between the two germline ends. CDR3 length: 13 residues. In DNA, the CDR3 is TGTGCCAGCAGCCAAGTCCCCAGTACCGAGCAGTACTTC. This encodes CASSQVPSTEQYF.

This rearrangement joins TRBV29-1 to TRBJ2-3, with D perhaps matching TRBD2 (7 bases). The CDR3 sequence is 14 residues long. Trimming cost V 4 bases and J 3 bases, with 14 bases left between them. Germline V gives CDR1 SQVTM, CDR2 ANQGSEA. The CDR3 DNA reads as TGCAGCGTTGTCGGGGGGCTGAGGACAGATACGCAGTATTTT. Its translation: CSVVGGLRTDTQYF.

This clone was recorded once. V is TRBV6-5 and J is TRBJ2-1, with D perhaps matching TRBD2 (5 bases). Trimming shortened V by 8 bases and J by 9 bases, and 11 bases separated the two germline ends. The germline V gene encodes CDR1 MNHEY and CDR2 SVGAGI. There are 11 residues in the CDR3. The DNA of the CDR3 is TGTGCCAGCGGCACCGGAGGTGAGCAGTTCTTC. Its protein is CASGTGGEQFF.